What follows is one TCR beta chain and its context. It lacks a known antigen. Nothing much larger sits one base from this clone, and base qualities are not available. The label giving this sample's time point can be read as: cycle 1 day 1 (C1D1), immediately before nivolumab initiation. Every trial patient had relapsed following autologous stem cell transplantation, and prior brentuximab vedotin exposure was what differed among cohorts A, B and C. The trial cohort was composed of approximately 60 patients with relapsed/refractory classical Hodgkin lymphoma, for whom complete response, partial response or progressive disease was recorded as best overall response. Single-agent nivolumab was administered to trial patients in the multi-cohort phase II CheckMate 205 trial. An independent review committee assessed best overall response by applying the 2007 International Working Group response criteria. PBMCs from the trial were collected at three points: immediately before nivolumab initiation (C1D1), and during therapy at cycle 2 day 1 and cycle 4 day 1. Peripheral blood was collected in 8 mL Vacutainer Cell Preparation Tubes, from which PBMCs were isolated by centrifugation and then cryopreserved.

V loses 6 bases of germline sequence and J loses 0 bases, and the interval between the two ends is 15 bases. The germline V gene yields SGHTA for CDR1 and FQGNSA for CDR2. The CDR3, cysteine through phenylalanine, is 16 amino acids long. CDR3 DNA only is kept here, 48 bases in frame from base 1. The data are from a study of PD-1 blockade in classical Hodgkin lymphoma (dated by TCRdb to 2018 to 2021). With respect to the entire study: Nivolumab dosing was 3 mg/kg intravenously every 2 weeks, continuing until either disease progression or unacceptable toxicity. The study used TCR beta sequencing and CyTOF to define a peripheral blood immune signature of response to PD-1 blockade in classical Hodgkin lymphoma.

On the study overall, not on this receptor specifically: Among trial patients, those achieving complete response had baseline diversity similar to that of newly diagnosed patients, while diversity was significantly lower in partial responders and progressors. Baseline TCR diversity was reported as lower in newly diagnosed patients than in healthy donors, and lower still in relapsed/refractory patients. Lower diversity was seen in patients whose nivolumab began less than 1 year after ASCT, and these patients were left out of later analyses so that immune reconstitution would not confound the results. The study covered only a single clinical trial cohort, and the causes of the repertoire differences, possibly disease activity or prior therapy, were still not defined. CD4+ but not CD8+ TCR diversity rose significantly by C4D1 (p=0.0027 vs p=0.16), most apparent in complete responders (p=0.02).

Genomic DNA was isolated using the Qiagen DNeasy kit from unsorted PBMCs as well as from negatively selected CD4+ and CD8+ fractions. Amplification of TCR beta CDR3 regions was done by immunoSEQ multiplex PCR with primers that anneal to V and J segments. Amplification bias was minimized using a synthetic immune receptor repertoire, and residual bias was removed computationally after sequencing. Concerning the study's data processing: Custom Python scripts were used to quantify repertoire diversity as the Shannon entropy index. Unsorted, CD4+ and CD8+ repertoires were analyzed separately, except in combined analyses where CD4+ and CD8+ sequences were merged in silico. Clonal expansion was defined as a frequency increase of at least 2-fold after treatment compared with C1D1, and clones undetected at baseline were assigned a pseudocount of 0.5. Singleton clones were defined as clones with 0 or 1 copy at C1D1, and non-singleton clones were defined as clones with 2 or more copies. By matching protein sequences in sorted samples from the same patient, clones expanded in unsorted samples were annotated as CD4+, CD8+ or unknown. Wilcoxon tests on paired samples were used to test diversity changes from C1D1 to C4D1. Sourced from immuneACCESS, this table was stored by TCRdb with only in-frame sequences that have V and J called. A share of the clones is absent; for the studies checked, an unresolved V gene accounts for under half, and the remainder has no known explanation. The D gene and trimming were derived from the DNA, and the V and J assignments and clone size from that table. The sample yields tens of thousands of clones; over 75% were counted once. The ten largest clones take up roughly 15% of the sample.

The clonotype was recovered from a human donor with classical Hodgkin lymphoma. The sample here was peripheral blood mononuclear cells (PBMCs), taken at baseline. The sequence links TRBV7-2 to TRBJ1-3; the D segment could be TRBD1, given 5 matching bases. Here the CDR3 is given as CASRNLDSYSGNTIYF. The DNA reads as follows: TGTGCCAGCAGGAACCTTGACAGCTACTCTGGAAACACCATATATTTT.